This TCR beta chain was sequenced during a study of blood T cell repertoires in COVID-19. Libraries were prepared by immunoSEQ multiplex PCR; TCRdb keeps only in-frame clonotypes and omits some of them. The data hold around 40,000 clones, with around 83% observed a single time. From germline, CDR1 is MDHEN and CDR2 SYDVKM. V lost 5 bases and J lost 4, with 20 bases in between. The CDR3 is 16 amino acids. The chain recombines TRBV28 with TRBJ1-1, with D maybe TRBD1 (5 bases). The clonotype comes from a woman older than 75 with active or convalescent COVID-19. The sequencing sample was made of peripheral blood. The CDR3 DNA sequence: TGTGCCAGCAGTCTCAGGGATGGCAGAGTTAGCACTGAAGCTTTCTTT. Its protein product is CASSLRDGRVSTEAFF.